The clone carrying this TCR beta chain occurred many times. Its antigen is as yet unknown. TCRdb re-analysed the RACE reads in MiXCR, keeping a single row per CDR3 protein. The repertoire holds more than 250,000 distinct CDR3 sequences, with almost 8% as singletons. This sample stems from a study of human T cells and chemical hapten exposure. For the study at large: Patients received weekly diphenylcyclopropenone doses to the scalp throughout the roughly 24-week study. Patients, mostly women, had alopecia areata, alopecia totalis or alopecia universalis. Whole-study results and caveats: Versus controls, expanded TCRs had significantly more large CDR3 similarity clusters. The number of TCRs over 1 in 1000 frequency stayed unchanged after DPC.

This sample's time point: pre-sensitization, week 0. This sample's treatment: therapeutic diphenylcyclopropenone sensitization with weekly scalp DPC. CDR1 MGHRA and CDR2 YSYEKL come from the germline V gene. Between the trimmed V and J ends, which lost 2 bases and 4 bases, there was a span of 14 bases. CDR3 length equals 15 residues. The chain carries TRBV4-1 and TRBJ1-2; possibly TRBD1 for D (5 bases). Specimen: whole blood, collected in connection with sensitization to the hapten diphenylcyclopropenone (DPC). This TCR was recovered from a young man with alopecia areata. Some clones in this sample may be carry-over from other donors' samples. CDR3 loop: CASSQSRDGPYGYTF. CDR3 bases: TGCGCCAGCAGCCAATCACGGGACGGCCCCTATGGCTACACCTTC.